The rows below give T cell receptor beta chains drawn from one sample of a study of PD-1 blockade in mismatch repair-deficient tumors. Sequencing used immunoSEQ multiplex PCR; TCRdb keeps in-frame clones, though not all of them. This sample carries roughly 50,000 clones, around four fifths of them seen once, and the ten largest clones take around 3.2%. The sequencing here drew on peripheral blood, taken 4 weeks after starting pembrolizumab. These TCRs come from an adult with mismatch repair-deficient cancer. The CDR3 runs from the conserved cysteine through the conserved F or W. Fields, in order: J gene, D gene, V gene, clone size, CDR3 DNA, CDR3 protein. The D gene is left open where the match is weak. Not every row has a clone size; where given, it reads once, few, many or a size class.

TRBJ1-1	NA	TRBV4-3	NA	TGCGCCAGCAGCCAAGATCTGAACACTGAAGCTTTCTTT	CASSQDLNTEAFF
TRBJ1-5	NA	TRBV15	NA	TGTGCCACCATCCAATCCGGGGGAAGCAATCAGCCCCAGCATTTT	CATIQSGGSNQPQHF
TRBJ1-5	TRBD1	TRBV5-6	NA	TGTGCCAGCAGCTGGGGACAGGGGGCGAATCAGCCCCAGCATTTT	CASSWGQGANQPQHF
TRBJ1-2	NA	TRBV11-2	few	TGTGCCAGCAGCTTAGATCAACGCTATGGCTACACCTTC	CASSLDQRYGYTF
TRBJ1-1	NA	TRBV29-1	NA	TGCAGCGTTCTCCCCAGATACAACACTGAAGCTTTCTTT	CSVLPRYNTEAFF
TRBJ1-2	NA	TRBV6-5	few	TGTGCCAGCAGTTACTCGAAGGCAGGGGTCACTGGCTACACCTTC	CASSYSKAGVTGYTF
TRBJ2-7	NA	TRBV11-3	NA	TGTGCCAGCAGCGACCGAACGGGACCGACCTACGAGCAGTACTTC	CASSDRTGPTYEQYF
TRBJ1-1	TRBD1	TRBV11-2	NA	TGTGCCAGCAGTTTATCAGGACAGGGAGAAGCTTTCTTT	CASSLSGQGEAFF
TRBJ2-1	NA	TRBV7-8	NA	TGTGCCAGCAGCGAGACCCGTAGCTCCTACAATGAGCAGTTCTTC	CASSETRSSYNEQFF
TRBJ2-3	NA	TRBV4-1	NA	TGCGCCAGCAGCTCACCGGCGGGGTACCTGGATACGCAGTATTTT	CASSSPAGYLDTQYF
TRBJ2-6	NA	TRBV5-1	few	TGCGCCAGCAGCTTGGGGGGACACCCCTCTGGGGCCAACGTCCTGACTTTC	CASSLGGHPSGANVLTF
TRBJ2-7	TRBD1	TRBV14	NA	TGTGCCAGCAGCCAAGTCTCCTTTACGGGACAGGTCTCCTACGAGCAGTACTTC	CASSQVSFTGQVSYEQYF
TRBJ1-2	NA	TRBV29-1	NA	TGCAGCACCCGGGACATAACCACCTCCACCAATGGCTACACCTTC	CSTRDITTSTNGYTF
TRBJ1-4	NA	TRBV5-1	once	TGCGCCAGCAGCTCCACCGGGACAAAAAATGAAAAACTGTTTTTT	CASSSTGTKNEKLFF
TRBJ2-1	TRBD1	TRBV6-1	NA	TGTGCCAGCAGGGAAGCCGGGACAGGGGGCCGGGGGAATGAGCAGTTCTTC	CASREAGTGGRGNEQFF
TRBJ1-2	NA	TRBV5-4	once	TGTGCCAGCAGCCAATATCTCAGAGATTTCTATGGCTACACCTTC	CASSQYLRDFYGYTF
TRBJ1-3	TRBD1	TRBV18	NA	TGTGCCAGCTCACCCTCGGGACAGGGCACGTCTGGAAACACCATATATTTT	CASSPSGQGTSGNTIYF
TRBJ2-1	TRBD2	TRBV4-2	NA	TGTGCCAGCAGCCAAAGAATTAGCGGGAGTCCCCACAATGAGCAGTTCTTC	CASSQRISGSPHNEQFF
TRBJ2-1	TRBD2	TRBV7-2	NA	TGTGCCAGCAGCATAGCCGGGACTAGCGGGGGTACTGAGCAGTTCTTC	CASSIAGTSGGTEQFF
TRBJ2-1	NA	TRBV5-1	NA	TGCGCCAGCAGCTGGACGGGAGATGAGCAGTTCTTC	CASSWTGDEQFF
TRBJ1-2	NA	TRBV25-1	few	TGTGCCAGCAGTGTAGGCGGAAACTATGGCTACACCTTC	CASSVGGNYGYTF
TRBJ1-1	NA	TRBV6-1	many	TGTGCCAGCAGAATAGGGGTGATTTTGACTGAAGCTTTCTTT	CASRIGVILTEAFF
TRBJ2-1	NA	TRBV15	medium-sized	TGTGCCACCAGCAGAGATGGGTCGTCTAACAATGAGCAGTTCTTC	CATSRDGSSNNEQFF
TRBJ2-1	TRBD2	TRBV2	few	TGTGCCCTTCGCGGGGGCTACAATGAGCAGTTCTTC	CALRGGYNEQFF
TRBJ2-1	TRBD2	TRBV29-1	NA	TGCAGCGCCTTAAATAGCGGGAGGGCAGGGGAGCAGTTCTTC	CSALNSGRAGEQFF
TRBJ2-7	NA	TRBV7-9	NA	TGTGCCAGCAGCTTGGGGGGAGCTATATCCTCCTACGAGCAGTACTTC	CASSLGGAISSYEQYF
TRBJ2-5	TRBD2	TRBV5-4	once	TGTGCCAGCAGCTTGGGCGGCGGGAGAGAGACCCAGTACTTC	CASSLGGGRETQYF
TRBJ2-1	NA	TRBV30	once	TGTGCCTGGAGGAGCGGTACCTACAATGAGCAGTTCTTC	CAWRSGTYNEQFF
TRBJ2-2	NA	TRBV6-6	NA	TGTGCCAGCAATCCACTGGACGGATTAAACACCGGGGAGCTGTTTTTT	CASNPLDGLNTGELFF
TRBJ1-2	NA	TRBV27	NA	TGTGCCAGCAGCGCGTCCCAGGGCCACGCTAACTATGGCTACACCTTC	CASSASQGHANYGYTF
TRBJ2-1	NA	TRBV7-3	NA	TGTGCCAGCAGCCTGGAGGGACAGTACAATGAGCAGTTCTTC	CASSLEGQYNEQFF
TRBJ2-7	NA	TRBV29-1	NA	TGCAGCGTTGAGAAGGGGGGCGAGCAGTACTTC	CSVEKGGEQYF
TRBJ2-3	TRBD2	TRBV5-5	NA	TGTGCCAGCAGCCGGGAGCCTAGCGGGGTCACAGATACGCAGTATTTT	CASSREPSGVTDTQYF
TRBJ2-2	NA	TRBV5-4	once	TGTGCCAGCAGCTTGTCGCAGGGCGTGATAAGGGGCGGGGAGCTGTTTTTT	CASSLSQGVIRGGELFF
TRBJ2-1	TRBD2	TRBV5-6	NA	TGTGCCAGCAGCCCAGATAGCGGGAGTTCCTACAATGAGCAGTTCTTC	CASSPDSGSSYNEQFF
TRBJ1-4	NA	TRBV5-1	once	TGCGCCAGCAGCCCCCAGGGACGGAGTGAAAAACTGTTTTTT	CASSPQGRSEKLFF
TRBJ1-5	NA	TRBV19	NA	TGTGCCAGTAGTTCGGGGTTTCACAATCAGCCCCAGCATTTT	CASSSGFHNQPQHF
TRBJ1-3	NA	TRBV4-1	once	TGCGCCAGCAGCCCGGGGCAGGGCAGTTACACCATATATTTT	CASSPGQGSYTIYF
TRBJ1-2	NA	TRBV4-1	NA	TGCGCCAGCAGCCAAGACGGGGGGGGGTTGCGAAGCGGCTACACCTTC	CASSQDGGGLRSGYTF
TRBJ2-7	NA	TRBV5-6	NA	TGTGCCAGCAGCTTCCCAGACAGGCCCTACGAGCAGTACTTC	CASSFPDRPYEQYF
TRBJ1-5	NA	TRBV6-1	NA	TGTGCCAGCAGTGAACCTCAGGGACTACAGCCCCAGCATTTT	CASSEPQGLQPQHF
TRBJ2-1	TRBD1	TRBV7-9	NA	TGTGCCAGCAGCTCCGGACAGGGAGTCGATGAGCAGTTCTTC	CASSSGQGVDEQFF
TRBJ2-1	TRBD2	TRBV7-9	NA	TGTGCCAGCAGCCCGTTCCGGGGGACTAACAATGAGCAGTTCTTC	CASSPFRGTNNEQFF
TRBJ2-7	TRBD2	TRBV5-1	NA	TGCGCCAGCAGGCTTACTAGCGGCTACGAGCAGTACTTC	CASRLTSGYEQYF
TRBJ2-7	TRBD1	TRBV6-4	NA	TGTGCCAGCGGTTCCCACCGGGACAGGGCAAACGAGCAGTACTTC	CASGSHRDRANEQYF